The next 32 T cell receptor beta chains were all read from a single sample in a study of T cell repertoires in cytomegalovirus infection. TCRdb called the reads again in MiXCR, with one record for every CDR3 protein. The sample has fewer than 550,000 distinct CDR3 sequences; about 30% are singletons. The sample taken for sequencing was PBMCs. The receptors were sampled from a human donor in good health (CMV status not recorded). Some clones in this sample may be carry-over from other donors' samples.

This clonotype turned up a few times. This chain connects TRBV11-2 to TRBJ2-7, with D possibly TRBD2 on 6 matching bases. The CDR3 sequence is 13 residues long. Trimming left V 6 bases short and J 4 bases short, with 13 bases between. CDR1 and CDR2 (germline): SGHAT, FQNNGV. The DNA for the CDR3 is TGTGCCAGCAGTCGGGACTTTCCATACGAGCAGTACTTC. Translated, it gives CASSRDFPYEQYF.

This clonotype was counted a single time. This chain's CDR3 is CASSELYYGYTF. In DNA, the CDR3 is TGTGCCAGCAGTGAATTGTACTATGGCTACACCTTC. This chain joins TRBV6-1 and TRBJ1-2; D not certain. This CDR3 comprises 12 residues. CDR1 MNHNS and CDR2 SASEGT come from the germline V gene. V was cut by 2 bases and J by 3 bases, with 4 bases left in between.

The V gene is TRBV7-9, the J gene TRBJ2-7; the D gene is possibly TRBD2 (6 bases). The CDR3 has 15 residues. Germline CDR1 reads SEHNR; CDR2 reads FQNEAQ (reference sequence). Trimming removed 5 bases at V and 5 bases at J, with 19 bases between. The CDR3 DNA follows: TGTGCCAGCAGCCCCCGCGGGACTCGTGGGCACGAGCAGTACTTC. Amino acids: CASSPRGTRGHEQYF.

This clonotype was detected ten times or more. The rearrangement links TRBV12-3 or TRBV12-4 to TRBJ1-3; no clear D gene. This CDR3 comprises 11 residues. V lost 5 bases and J lost 4, with 3 bases in between. In DNA form, the CDR3 reads TGTGCCAGCAGTGTAGGAAACACCATATATTTT. This sequence encodes CASSVGNTIYF.

This clonotype appeared a few times. V usage is TRBV7-8 and J usage is TRBJ2-5, with a possible D match to TRBD1 (6 bases). V was pared by 1 base and J by 5 bases, with 23 bases between. From germline, CDR1 is SGHVS and CDR2 FQNEAQ. The CDR3 covers 18 residues. Here the CDR3 DNA reads TGTGCCAGCAGCTTAGACTTTTCGGCAGTTGGACAGCGGGAGACCCAGTACTTC. Its translation is CASSLDFSAVGQRETQYF. The full variable domain, with the rest looked up from reference TRBV7-8 and TRBJ2-5, is GAGVSQSPRYKVAKRGQDVALRCDPISGHVSLFWYQQALGQGPEFLTYFQNEAQLDKSGLPSDRFFAERPEGSVSTLKIQRTQQEDSAVYLCASSLDFSAVGQRETQYFGPGTRLLVL.

The V and J genes are TRBV7-9 and TRBJ1-1; the match to TRBD1 covers 7 bases. The V and J ends lost 4 bases and 0 bases, in that order; junction bases with no gene match: 5. Germline V gene data show CDR1 as SEHNR and CDR2 as FQNEAQ (reference sequence). The CDR3 is made up of 15 amino acids. In DNA, the CDR3 is TGTGCCAGCAGCTCACCGGGACAGCTGAACACTGAAGCTTTCTTT. This sequence encodes CASSSPGQLNTEAFF.

The chain uses TRBV7-3 and TRBJ2-2; D possibly corresponds to TRBD2 (5 bases). CDR3 length equals 18 residues. V was trimmed by 1 base and J by 0 bases, leaving 15 bases between them. Per the germline V gene, CDR1 is SGHTA and CDR2 is FQGTGA. CDR3 DNA: TGTGCCAGCAGCTTAATGAGCGGCGGCTACGCGAACACCGGGGAGCTGTTTTTT. This encodes CASSLMSGGYANTGELFF.

The chain has TRBV6-5 and TRBJ2-3, with D possibly called TRBD1 or TRBD2 (6 bases each). Germline lookup yields CDR1 MNHEY and CDR2 SVGAGI. Between the trimmed V and J ends, which lost 11 bases and 1 base, there was a span of 16 bases. CDR3 length: 14 amino acids. The CDR3 protein is CASRGPGGTDTQYF. Here the CDR3 DNA reads TGTGCCTCCCGGGGGCCAGGGGGCACAGATACGCAGTATTTT.

The chain carries TRBV19 and TRBJ2-5; perhaps TRBD1 as D (6 bases). CDR1 and CDR2 (germline): LNHDA, SQIVND (reference sequence). CDR3 size: 13 residues. V lost 3 bases, J lost 5 bases, and 10 bases lay in between. The CDR3 loop is CASSMYQGETQYF. The CDR3 DNA reads as TGTGCCAGTAGTATGTATCAGGGGGAGACCCAGTACTTC.

This chain joins TRBV7-2 and TRBJ2-3; D tentatively fits TRBD1 or TRBD2 (5 bases each). The germline V gene encodes CDR1 SGHTA and CDR2 FQGNSA. This CDR3 is built from 12 residues. The ends were cut back, 4 bases at V and 5 bases at J, with 7 bases in the middle. The CDR3 DNA reads TGTGCCAGCAGCTCGGGGCAAGATACGCAGTATTTT. The encoded protein is CASSSGQDTQYF.

The genes are TRBV27 and TRBJ1-1; a weak D match, TRBD1 (6 bases). The length of the CDR3 is 15 residues. Trimming left V 3 bases short and J 5 bases short, with 16 bases between. Germline V gene lookup returns CDR1 MNHEY and CDR2 SMNVEV (reference sequence). CDR3 loop: CASSFRGALRTEAFF. The CDR3 DNA follows: TGTGCCAGCAGTTTTCGGGGGGCGCTCCGGACTGAAGCTTTCTTT.

This clonotype has only a few counts. The rearrangement links TRBV20-1 to TRBJ2-5; TRBD2 might be the D (5 bases). V lost 5 bases, J lost 5 bases, and 12 bases lay in between. The CDR3 totals 12 residues. Germline lookup yields CDR1 DFQATT and CDR2 SNEGSKA (reference sequence). The CDR3 region is CSALGPGETQYF. DNA of the CDR3: TGCAGTGCTTTGGGCCCGGGGGAGACCCAGTACTTC.

This clonotype was detected many times. The CDR3 reads CASSLVDQGNYGYTF. The DNA for the CDR3 is TGTGCCAGCAGCTTAGTCGATCAGGGTAACTATGGCTACACCTTC. The V call is TRBV7-9, the J call TRBJ1-2, with a weak D call TRBD1 (5 bases). The CDR3 length is 15 residues. Germline V gene lookup returns CDR1 SEHNR and CDR2 FQNEAQ (reference sequence). V was shortened by 1 base and J by 1 base, with 10 bases between the two germline ends.

The chain couples TRBV7-9 to TRBJ1-4; the D gene is possibly TRBD1 (6 bases). The V end was cut by 5 bases, the J end by 1 base, with 14 bases between. Germline V lookup: CDR1 SEHNR, CDR2 FQNEAQ (reference sequence). This CDR3 is 16 amino acids long. The CDR3: CASSPGQGRTNEKLFF. CDR3 bases: TGTGCCAGCAGCCCGGGACAAGGGAGAACTAATGAAAAACTGTTTTTT.

This clonotype was detected a few times. This sequence joins TRBV6-2 or TRBV6-3 and TRBJ2-1; the D is unclear. The CDR3 spans 14 residues. V lost 6 bases and J lost 5, with 14 bases in between. From germline, CDR1 is MNHEY and CDR2 SVGEGT. The DNA of the CDR3 is TGTGCCAGCAGAACCAACCCTAACAACAATGAGCAGTTCTTC. Translating it yields CASRTNPNNNEQFF.

The rearrangement links TRBV11-3 to TRBJ2-1, with TRBD2 matching over 11 bases. V was clipped by 5 bases and J by 6 bases; unmatched bases: 18. This CDR3 has 19 residues. Germline V gene sequence: CDR1 SGHNT, CDR2 YENEEA. Written as DNA, the CDR3 is TGTGCCAGCAGCCAACATTTAGGGATTTTAGCGGGAGGGCCCAATGAGCAGTTCTTC. Translating gives CASSQHLGILAGGPNEQFF.

This clonotype was counted between two and nine times. CDR3: CASSWRLDYNNEQFF. CDR3 sequence (DNA): TGTGCCAGCAGCTGGCGACTAGACTACAACAATGAGCAGTTCTTC. This sequence joins TRBV6-1 and TRBJ2-1, with D maybe TRBD2 (6 bases). Germline V gene lookup returns CDR1 MNHNS and CDR2 SASEGT. The CDR3 totals 15 residues. Trimming stripped 6 bases from V and 5 bases from J, with 17 bases between.

This clonotype was detected a few times. The V gene is TRBV19, the J gene TRBJ1-1; perhaps TRBD1 as D (5 bases). CDR3 length: 15 residues. Germline V gives CDR1 LNHDA, CDR2 SQIVND (reference sequence). V lost 2 bases and J lost 1, with 11 bases in between. CDR3 DNA sequence: TGTGCCAGTAGTATATCGAAACAGGCGAACACTGAAGCTTTCTTT. Translated, it gives CASSISKQANTEAFF.

This clonotype was recorded a few times. The CDR3 protein is CASSITGPQETQYF. The CDR3 DNA reads TGTGCCAGCAGCATTACAGGGCCCCAAGAGACCCAGTACTTC. V gene TRBV5-6 combines with J gene TRBJ2-5, with a weak D call TRBD1 (6 bases). Germline CDR1 SGHDT, CDR2 YYEEEE. This CDR3 has 14 residues. The germline V and J ends were trimmed by 4 bases and 1 base, with 11 bases remaining between them.

This clonotype showed up just a few times. V gene TRBV6-5 combines with J gene TRBJ2-1; 13 bases match TRBD2. CDR3 length equals 15 residues. Germline CDR1 is MNHEY and CDR2 is SVGAGI. After removal of 6 bases from V and 7 bases from J, the junction contained 6 bases not matched to a gene. The CDR3 region is CASRPGTSGVNEQFF. DNA for the CDR3: TGTGCCAGCAGACCGGGGACTAGCGGGGTTAATGAGCAGTTCTTC.

In this sample, this clonotype turned up once. The chain couples TRBV6-2 or TRBV6-3 to TRBJ2-7; the match to TRBD2 covers 7 bases. V was clipped by 2 bases and J by 0 bases; unmatched bases: 4. CDR1 and CDR2 (germline): MNHEY, SVGEGT. The CDR3 is made up of 15 amino acids. The CDR3 here is CASSYGRGSSYEQYF. The CDR3 bases are TGTGCCAGCAGTTACGGGCGGGGGAGCTCCTACGAGCAGTACTTC.

In regard to this clonotype: A far bigger clonotype differs at one base, so this is likely a read error. The V gene is TRBV7-2, the J gene TRBJ2-3; 11 bases agree with TRBD2. Germline CDR1 SGHTA, CDR2 FQGNSA. The CDR3 is made up of 16 amino acids. This CDR3 reads CASSPGLAGSTETQYF. CDR3 coding DNA: TGTGCCAGCAGCCCCGGACTAGCGGGCAGCACAGAAACGCAGTATTTT.

The chain recombines TRBV25-1 with TRBJ2-7, with 7 bases identical to TRBD1. This CDR3 region has 17 residues. With 1 base clipped from V and 3 bases from J, the junction kept 12 bases outside the gene matches. Per germline, CDR1 MGHDK and CDR2 SYGVNS. The CDR3 bases are TGTGCCAGCAGTGAATGGGAGTTGAGGACAGGCTTCTACGAGCAGTACTTC. It specifies CASSEWELRTGFYEQYF.

This clonotype was counted at least ten times. The genes are TRBV12-3 or TRBV12-4 and TRBJ2-1; TRBD1 matches at 9 bases. The junction had 3 bases not matched to a gene; V was cut back by 6 bases and J by 9 bases. This CDR3 spans 12 amino acids. The CDR3 is CASSGQGIEQFF. The CDR3 DNA reads TGTGCCAGCAGCGGACAGGGGATTGAGCAGTTCTTC.

The table lists this clonotype with many counts. This chain joins TRBV27 and TRBJ2-5; TRBD1 aligns across 9 bases. The CDR3 length is 13 residues. With V trimmed by 4 bases and J by 5 bases, 2 bases remained unmatched. Germline V gene lookup returns CDR1 MNHEY and CDR2 SMNVEV (reference sequence). The CDR3 sequence is CASSSDRGETQYF. CDR3 sequence (DNA): TGTGCCAGCAGTTCGGACAGGGGTGAGACCCAGTACTTC.

The chain combines TRBV6-2 or TRBV6-3 with TRBJ1-1; TRBD1 is a possible D gene (6 bases). The CDR3 loop spans 17 amino acids. V was trimmed by 1 base and J by 0 bases, leaving 15 bases between them. Germline CDR1 MNHEY, CDR2 SVGEGT. The CDR3 is CASSYFRSRTVNTEAFF. The DNA for the CDR3 is TGTGCCAGCAGTTACTTCCGAAGCCGGACAGTGAACACTGAAGCTTTCTTT.

This clonotype occurred a few times. This chain connects TRBV28 to TRBJ1-5; D remains ambiguous. The length of the CDR3 is 14 residues. The V gene's germline CDR1 is MDHEN and CDR2 SYDVKM. V was trimmed by 3 bases and J by 5 bases, leaving 11 bases between them. The CDR3 bases are TGTGCCAGCAGTTTGTGGGGAAACGATCAGCCCCAGCATTTT. It codes for CASSLWGNDQPQHF.

V and J are TRBV6-6 and TRBJ2-2; D not resolved. CDR1 and CDR2 (germline): MNHNY, SVGAGI (reference sequence). Deletions cut 6 bases from V and 7 bases from J, with 15 bases between. This CDR3 contains 14 residues. The CDR3 loop is CASSRRAVGGELFF. In DNA, the CDR3 is TGTGCCAGCAGCCGCCGAGCAGTCGGCGGGGAGCTGTTTTTT.

The chain uses TRBV7-2 and TRBJ1-2, with 7 bases that match TRBD1. Trimming took 0 bases from V and 4 from J; bases not matched to a gene: 5. Germline V gives CDR1 SGHTA, CDR2 FQGNSA. The CDR3 extends over 15 amino acids. For the CDR3, the DNA is TGTGCCAGCAGCTTAGCCGGACAGGAAATCTATGGCTACACCTTC. This translates into CASSLAGQEIYGYTF.

The chain recombines TRBV19 with TRBJ1-2, with D possibly TRBD1 on 6 matching bases. The V gene's germline CDR1 is LNHDA and CDR2 SQIVND (reference sequence). The ends were cut back, 7 bases at V and 8 bases at J, with 26 bases in the middle. The CDR3 consists of 16 residues. CDR3 nucleotides: TGTGCCAGTACCCTTCTGGGGGCCGACAAGGAACGGGGCTACACCTTC. It yields the protein CASTLLGADKERGYTF.

This clonotype was recorded a few times. The rearrangement uses TRBV4-1 and TRBJ2-5; D not resolved. V was cut by 0 bases and J by 7 bases, with 15 bases left in between. CDR1 and CDR2 from the germline V gene are MGHRA and YSYEKL. The CDR3 extends over 15 amino acids. CDR3 sequence reads: CASSQDGVSWGTQYF. As DNA, the CDR3 is TGCGCCAGCAGCCAAGATGGGGTTTCTTGGGGGACCCAGTACTTC.

The chain links TRBV4-2 to TRBJ1-2, with 7 positions matching TRBD1. This CDR3 contains 16 residues. Trimming removed 0 bases from V and 6 bases from J; junction bases left unmatched: 10. CDR1 and CDR2 (germline): LGHNA, YNFKEQ. CDR3 nucleotide sequence: TGTGCCAGCAGCCAAGAAACAGCGACAGGGTTCAATGGCTACACCTTC. Protein: CASSQETATGFNGYTF.